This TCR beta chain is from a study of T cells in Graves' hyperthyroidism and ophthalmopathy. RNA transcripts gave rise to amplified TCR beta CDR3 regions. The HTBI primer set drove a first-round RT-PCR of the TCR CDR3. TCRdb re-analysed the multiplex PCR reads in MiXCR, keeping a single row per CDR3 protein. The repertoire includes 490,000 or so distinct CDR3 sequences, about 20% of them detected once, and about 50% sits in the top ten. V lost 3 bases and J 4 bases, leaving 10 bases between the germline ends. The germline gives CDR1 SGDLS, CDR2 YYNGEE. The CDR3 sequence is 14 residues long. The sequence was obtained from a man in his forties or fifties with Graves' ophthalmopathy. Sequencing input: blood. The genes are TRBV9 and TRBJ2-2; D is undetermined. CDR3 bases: TGTGCCAGCAGCGACGACCCCGGCACCGGGGAGCTGTTTTTT. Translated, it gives CASSDDPGTGELFF. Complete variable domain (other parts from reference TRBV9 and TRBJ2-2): DSGVTQTPKHLITATGQRVTLRCSPRSGDLSVYWYQQSLDQGLQFLIQYYNGEERAKGNILERFSAQQFPDLHSELNLSSLELGDSALYFCASSDDPGTGELFFGEGSRLTVL.